The rows below give T cell receptor beta chains drawn from one sample of a study of cytomegalovirus exposure and HLA in healthy donors. TCRdb's table, derived via immunoSEQ multiplex PCR, lists solely in-frame clones and lacks some. Here the sample spans about 74,000 clones, about 95% being singletons. Material for sequencing was PBMCs. The receptors were sampled from a woman younger than 30 in good health and CMV-seropositive. Both conserved end residues are part of each CDR3. The D gene is left open where the match is weak. Some rows mark clone size as missing; the rest say once, few, many or name a class of expanded clone.

size	D	V	J	CDR3	DNA
.	.	TRBV19	TRBJ2-5	CASGGLYQETQYF	TGTGCCAGTGGAGGACTTTACCAAGAGACCCAGTACTTC
.	.	TRBV21-1	TRBJ2-7	CASSRDRGEQYF	TGTGCCAGCAGCCGGGACAGGGGCGAGCAGTACTTC
.	TRBD1	TRBV29-1	TRBJ1-2	CSVVGRGPSNYGYTF	TGCAGCGTTGTCGGCAGGGGGCCCTCTAACTATGGCTACACCTTC
.	.	TRBV2	TRBJ1-1	CASSKDSITNTEAFF	TGTGCCAGCAGTAAGGACAGTATAACCAACACTGAAGCTTTCTTT
.	TRBD2	TRBV2	TRBJ2-7	CASSALAGVNEQYF	TGTGCCAGCAGTGCCCTAGCGGGAGTGAACGAGCAGTACTTC
.	TRBD1	TRBV2	TRBJ2-6	CASSSGTAGANVLTF	TGTGCCAGCAGTTCCGGGACAGCTGGGGCCAACGTCCTGACTTTC
.	.	TRBV27	TRBJ2-1	CASSLSKNNEQFF	TGTGCCAGCAGTTTATCCAAAAACAATGAGCAGTTCTTC
.	TRBD1	TRBV7-9	TRBJ2-7	CASSLDATGVYEQYF	TGTGCCAGCAGCTTAGACGCGACAGGGGTCTACGAGCAGTACTTC
.	.	TRBV2	TRBJ1-5	CASSERGAAGIQPQHF	TGTGCCAGCAGTGAACGGGGGGCGGCCGGAATTCAGCCCCAGCATTTT
.	TRBD1	TRBV2	TRBJ2-3	CASSAGTGGTDTQYF	TGTGCCAGCAGCGCTGGGACAGGGGGCACAGATACGCAGTATTTT
.	.	TRBV9	TRBJ2-7	CASSVGGTASYEQYF	TGTGCCAGCAGCGTAGGCGGGACTGCGTCCTACGAGCAGTACTTC
once	.	TRBV2	TRBJ1-2	CASAGIYGYTF	TGTGCCAGCGCGGGGATCTATGGCTACACCTTC
once	TRBD1	TRBV9	TRBJ2-3	CASSVEGQSTDTQYF	TGTGCCAGCAGCGTAGAGGGACAGAGCACAGATACGCAGTATTTT
.	TRBD1	TRBV30	TRBJ1-1	CAWSLPDRGTFF	TGTGCCTGGAGTCTTCCGGACAGGGGAACTTTCTTT
.	TRBD2	TRBV30	TRBJ2-2	CAWKRGLADVAGELFF	TGTGCCTGGAAACGCGGACTAGCGGATGTAGCGGGGGAGCTGTTTTTT
.	TRBD1	TRBV9	TRBJ1-2	CASSAGQGAYGYTF	TGTGCCAGCAGCGCCGGTCAGGGGGCTTATGGCTACACCTTC
.	.	TRBV18	TRBJ2-7	CASSPTEYDEQYF	TGTGCCAGCTCACCAACAGAATACGACGAGCAGTACTTC
.	.	TRBV9	TRBJ2-1	CASSVAGRPYNEQFF	TGTGCCAGCAGCGTAGCGGGGAGGCCCTACAATGAGCAGTTCTTC
.	.	TRBV2	TRBJ1-6	CASMRYGEGYNSPLHF	TGTGCCAGTATGAGGTACGGGGAAGGCTATAATTCACCCCTCCACTTT
.	.	TRBV7-2	TRBJ2-2	CASSLTGQNTGELFF	TGTGCCAGCAGCTTAACGGGACAGAACACCGGGGAGCTGTTTTTT
.	.	TRBV6-6	TRBJ2-7	CASSYDEAYEQYF	TGTGCCAGCAGTTACGATGAGGCGTACGAGCAGTACTTC
.	.	TRBV28	TRBJ1-2	CASSSNGYTF	TGTGCCAGCAGTTCTAATGGCTACACCTTC
.	TRBD2	TRBV9	TRBJ2-1	CASSIPLREGGEQFF	TGTGCCAGCAGCATCCCCCTACGGGAGGGCGGTGAGCAGTTCTTC
few	TRBD1	TRBV9	TRBJ2-1	CASSFRQGAGNEQFF	TGTGCCAGCAGCTTCAGACAGGGGGCGGGTAATGAGCAGTTCTTC
.	.	TRBV7-2	TRBJ2-5	CASSRQTKLQETQYF	TGTGCCAGCAGCCGCCAGACTAAGCTCCAAGAGACCCAGTACTTC
.	.	TRBV10-3	TRBJ2-3	CAISRDTGKDTQYF	TGTGCCATCAGTCGGGACACTGGGAAAGATACGCAGTATTTT
.	.	TRBV5-4	TRBJ2-7	CASSSIYEQYF	TGTGCCAGCAGCTCCATCTACGAGCAGTACTTC
.	.	TRBV19	TRBJ1-3	CASSIRPSGVSGNTIYF	TGTGCCAGTAGTATCCGCCCCTCAGGGGTCTCTGGAAACACCATATATTTT
.	TRBD2	TRBV11-3	TRBJ2-1	CASSSAGTSTTEQFF	TGTGCCAGCAGCTCGGCCGGGACTAGCACGACTGAGCAGTTCTTC
.	TRBD2	TRBV7-3	TRBJ2-5	CASSFGPASGQETQYF	TGTGCCAGCAGCTTTGGTCCGGCTAGCGGGCAAGAGACCCAGTACTTC
.	.	TRBV5-1	TRBJ2-3	CASSLAPGETTDTQYF	TGCGCCAGCAGCTTGGCTCCGGGAGAAACCACAGATACGCAGTATTTT
.	.	TRBV9	TRBJ1-2	CASSPRDFAGYGYTF	TGTGCCAGCAGCCCTCGGGACTTCGCGGGCTATGGCTACACCTTC
.	TRBD2	TRBV10-3	TRBJ2-1	CAISPGTSGNGEQFF	TGTGCCATCAGCCCCGGGACTAGCGGGAATGGTGAGCAGTTCTTC
once	TRBD2	TRBV7-9	TRBJ2-5	CASSSRLARETQYF	TGTGCCAGCAGCTCCCGACTAGCGAGAGAGACCCAGTACTTC
.	TRBD2	TRBV7-6	TRBJ2-3	CASSLVAGLVSVDTQYF	TGTGCCAGCAGCTTAGTAGCGGGATTGGTCTCCGTGGATACGCAGTATTTT
.	.	TRBV5-1	TRBJ2-7	CASSTIADSYEQYF	TGCGCCAGCAGCACCATAGCGGACTCCTACGAGCAGTACTTC
.	TRBD1	TRBV28	TRBJ2-4	CASSTQGWENIQYF	TGTGCCAGCAGCACACAGGGGTGGGAAAACATTCAGTACTTC
.	TRBD1	TRBV5-6	TRBJ1-1	CASSLGPSRGHTEAFF	TGTGCCAGCAGCTTGGGACCTTCCAGGGGGCACACTGAAGCTTTCTTT
.	.	TRBV18	TRBJ2-7	CASSPDSTSYEQYF	TGTGCCAGCTCACCAGACTCCACGTCTTACGAGCAGTACTTC
.	TRBD1	TRBV7-9	TRBJ2-7	CASSLTGAAYEQYF	TGTGCCAGCAGCCTAACAGGGGCGGCCTACGAGCAGTACTTC
.	TRBD1	TRBV5-4	TRBJ1-1	CASSDGPTGDTEAFF	TGTGCCAGCAGCGATGGCCCTACAGGGGACACTGAAGCTTTCTTT
.	TRBD2	TRBV9	TRBJ2-1	CASAGTSGVMSSYNEQFF	TGTGCCAGCGCCGGGACTAGCGGAGTAATGAGCTCCTACAATGAGCAGTTCTTC
.	TRBD1	TRBV29-1	TRBJ2-1	CSAGQIDNEQFF	TGCAGCGCGGGACAGATTGACAATGAGCAGTTCTTC
.	.	TRBV7-9	TRBJ1-5	CASSLVENQPQHF	TGTGCCAGCAGCTTAGTAGAAAATCAGCCCCAGCATTTT
.	.	TRBV2	TRBJ1-1	CASGDTLFVNTEAFF	TGTGCCAGCGGGGACACGCTGTTTGTGAACACTGAAGCTTTCTTT
.	TRBD1	TRBV7-2	TRBJ2-7	CASSSYAGGSYEQYF	TGTGCCAGCAGCTCGTACGCAGGGGGTTCCTACGAGCAGTACTTC
.	TRBD2	TRBV5-1	TRBJ2-7	CASSLNSGASLGQYF	TGCGCCAGCAGCTTAAATAGCGGGGCCTCTTTGGGGCAGTACTTC
.	.	TRBV6-4	TRBJ2-2	CASSLGLNTGELFF	TGTGCCAGCAGTTTGGGGCTGAACACCGGGGAGCTGTTTTTT
once	TRBD1	TRBV5-1	TRBJ1-2	CASSLVTGTGGYGYTF	TGCGCCAGCAGCTTGGTTACCGGGACAGGGGGCTATGGCTACACCTTC
.	TRBD1	TRBV19	TRBJ2-2	CATRQGVITGELFF	TGTGCCACCAGACAGGGCGTGATCACCGGGGAGCTGTTTTTT
.	TRBD2	TRBV27	TRBJ2-1	CASTPGTSGRGSYNEQFF	TGTGCCAGCACCCCAGGGACTAGCGGGAGGGGCTCCTACAATGAGCAGTTCTTC
.	TRBD2	TRBV30	TRBJ2-3	CAWSTTSGGWDTQYF	TGTGCCTGGAGTACGACTAGCGGGGGGTGGGATACGCAGTATTTT
.	.	TRBV29-1	TRBJ1-1	CSVGSTGGTEAFF	TGCAGCGTCGGATCCACGGGGGGCACTGAAGCTTTCTTT
.	.	TRBV5-1	TRBJ1-2	CASRQTATYGYTF	TGCGCCAGCCGACAGACAGCAACCTATGGCTACACCTTC
.	.	TRBV11-1	TRBJ2-7	CASSWGSGEQYF	TGTGCCAGCAGCTGGGGATCGGGAGAGCAGTACTTC